The 14 T cell receptor beta chains presented below share a single source sample, sequenced in a study of T cell changes during pregnancy in multiple sclerosis. Assay used: immunoSEQ multiplex PCR; TCRdb lists only in-frame clones, some missing. The sample yields some 64,000 clones, roughly 88% seen once. The material was peripheral blood, obtained in the second trimester of pregnancy. Receptors were obtained from a female donor in good health, enrolled as a control in a pregnancy study.

The J gene is TRBJ1-3, the V gene TRBV7-6; D possibly corresponds to TRBD1 (5 bases). Trimming took 1 base from V and 1 from J, leaving 14 bases between them. The germline CDR1 and CDR2 sequences are SGHVS and FNYEAQ. This CDR3 contains 17 residues. CDR3 DNA: TGTGCCAGCAGCTTAGTCCCGGGCAGACAGTCTGGAAACACCATATATTTT. Its translation: CASSLVPGRQSGNTIYF.

V is TRBV28 and J is TRBJ2-2, with 10 bases matching TRBD2. Trimming removed 1 base from V and 6 bases from J; junction bases left unmatched: 11. There are 18 residues in the CDR3. CDR1 and CDR2 (germline): MDHEN, SYDVKM. Here the CDR3 reads CASSLSPPSGSYAGELFF. CDR3 DNA: TGTGCCAGCAGTTTATCCCCACCTAGCGGGAGCTACGCCGGGGAGCTGTTTTTT. Combining the CDR3 with reference TRBV28 and TRBJ2-2 gives the whole variable domain DVKVTQSSRYLVKRTGEKVFLECVQDMDHENMFWYRQDPGLGLRLIYFSYDVKMKEKGDIPEGYSVSREKKERFSLILESASTNQTSMYLCASSLSPPSGSYAGELFFGEGSRLTVL.

CDR3 nucleotides: TGCGCCAGCAGCGCCGCCTACAGGGCCACTGAAGCTTTCTTT. It encodes CASSAAYRATEAFF. The rearrangement uses TRBV5-1 and TRBJ1-1; D might be TRBD1 (6 bases). The V and J ends lost 4 bases and 4 bases respectively, with 14 bases between them. In germline, CDR1 is SGHRS, CDR2 YFSETQ. The CDR3 consists of 14 residues.

This rearrangement joins TRBV19 to TRBJ2-1; 8 bases agree with TRBD1. CDR1 is LNHDA and CDR2 is SQIVND in the germline V gene (reference sequence). V shed 8 bases and J 3 bases; nucleotides not matched to a gene: 9. This CDR3 contains 15 residues. DNA for the CDR3: TGTGCCAGTGATAAGACAGGGGTTGGCTACAATGAGCAGTTCTTC. Its translation is CASDKTGVGYNEQFF.

This clone occurred once. The V and J genes are TRBV30 and TRBJ2-7, with 11 bases fitting TRBD1. The CDR3 spans 18 residues. CDR1 is GTSNPN and CDR2 is SVGIG in the germline V gene (reference sequence). The junction had 12 bases not matched to a gene; V was cut back by 1 base and J by 1 base. In DNA, the CDR3 is TGTGCCTGGAGTGCCGACACCTCGAGGGACAGGGGGTCCTACGAGCAGTACTTC. It codes for CAWSADTSRDRGSYEQYF. Full variable domain (missing parts from reference TRBV30 and TRBJ2-7): SQTIHQWPATLVQPVGSPLSLECTVEGTSNPNLYWYRQAAGRGLQLLFYSVGIGQISSEVPQNLSASRPQDRQFILSSKKLLLSDSGFYLCAWSADTSRDRGSYEQYFGPGTRLTVT.

The chain recombines TRBV28 with TRBJ1-1, with 8 bases aligning to TRBD1. The CDR3 spans 14 residues. Trimming took 3 bases from V and 8 from J; bases not matched to a gene: 8. Germline V CDR1 and CDR2: MDHEN, SYDVKM. The CDR3 protein is CASSFSGTGSEAFF. Here the CDR3 DNA reads TGTGCCAGCAGTTTTTCCGGGACAGGTTCAGAAGCTTTCTTT.

The rearrangement links TRBV27 to TRBJ1-5; D not certain. The germline CDR1 and CDR2 sequences are MNHEY and SMNVEV (reference sequence). This CDR3 has 15 residues. V lost 4 bases, J lost 4 bases, and 14 bases lay in between. CDR3: CASSWGGSANQPQHF. CDR3 DNA sequence: TGTGCCAGCAGTTGGGGAGGATCGGCAAATCAGCCCCAGCATTTT.

The V gene is TRBV5-6, the J gene TRBJ2-7; 7 nucleotides line up with TRBD2. J was trimmed by 1 base and V by 0 bases; bases with no gene match: 7. Per germline, CDR1 SGHDT and CDR2 YYEEEE. There are 16 residues in the CDR3. The CDR3 protein is CASSLEPLGGSYEQYF. DNA for the CDR3: TGTGCCAGCAGCTTGGAGCCCCTCGGGGGGTCCTACGAGCAGTACTTC.

In this sample, this clone turned up a few times. The rearrangement joins TRBV28 to TRBJ1-5; 7 bases match TRBD1. The CDR3 covers 16 residues. The germline V gene encodes CDR1 MDHEN and CDR2 SYDVKM. The junction had 10 bases not matched to a gene; V was cut back by 5 bases and J by 3 bases. DNA of the CDR3: TGTGCCAGCAGTCTTCCGGACAGGTACTTCAATCAGCCCCAGCATTTT. It translates to CASSLPDRYFNQPQHF.

J is TRBJ2-1 and V is TRBV27; D gene uncertain. The V gene's germline CDR1 is MNHEY and CDR2 SMNVEV (reference sequence). The germline V and J ends were trimmed by 10 bases and 0 bases, with 13 bases remaining between them. CDR3 length: 14 amino acids. The chain's CDR3 is CATSDLSSYNEQFF. The CDR3 DNA reads TGTGCCACCTCAGACTTGAGCTCCTACAATGAGCAGTTCTTC.

V usage is TRBV15 and J usage is TRBJ2-5, with 10 bases identical to TRBD2. The CDR3 spans 15 residues. Trimming took 0 bases from V and 5 from J; bases not matched to a gene: 3. CDR1 is LNHNV and CDR2 is YYDKDF in the germline V gene (reference sequence). This chain's CDR3 is CATSREAGGLETQYF. The CDR3 DNA follows: TGTGCCACCAGCAGAGAAGCGGGGGGGCTCGAGACCCAGTACTTC.

J is TRBJ1-2 and V is TRBV5-4; 7 nucleotides match TRBD1. The CDR3 has 14 amino acids. The germline V gene encodes CDR1 SGHNT and CDR2 YYREEE (reference sequence). V trimming: 3 bases; J trimming: 2 bases; junction bases outside the gene matches: 4. Here the CDR3 DNA reads TGTGCCAGCAGCTCAGACAGGGCCAACTATGGCTACACCTTC. Translation gives CASSSDRANYGYTF.

This clone appeared a single time. The rearrangement joins TRBV5-8 to TRBJ2-1; 8 bases are a match to TRBD1. V dropped 2 bases and J dropped 8; count of bases not matched to a gene: 15. CDR3 length: 17 amino acids. CDR1 is SGHTS and CDR2 is YDEGEE in the germline V gene. The CDR3 reads CASSLHAGTGGGDEQFF. Written as DNA, the CDR3 is TGTGCCAGCAGCTTACATGCCGGGACAGGTGGGGGCGATGAGCAGTTCTTC.

This clone has a single count. The V call is TRBV7-2, the J call TRBJ2-3; weak D call: TRBD1 (5 bases). V was trimmed by 5 bases and J by 4 bases, leaving 22 bases between them. Germline loops: CDR1 SGHTA, CDR2 FQGNSA. The CDR3 has 17 residues. CDR3 loop: CASSPRGGQSLADTQYF. Here the CDR3 DNA reads TGTGCCAGCAGCCCAAGGGGTGGTCAGAGTCTCGCAGATACGCAGTATTTT.